These 13 T cell receptor beta chains came from one sample sequenced in a study of graft-versus-host responses after intestinal transplantation. The table came from immunoSEQ multiplex PCR; TCRdb's copy has only in-frame clones and leaves some out. The table records 35,000 to 45,000 clones, approximately 96% of them present only once. This sample comprised PBMCs, obtained 16 days after intestinal transplant. The source of these receptors is a human patient who received an intestinal transplant, so some T cells may come from the graft donor.

The V call is TRBV5-1, the J call TRBJ2-7; a possible D gene is TRBD2 (5 bases). The germline V gene encodes CDR1 SGHRS and CDR2 YFSETQ. Trimming cost V 0 bases and J 0 bases, with 16 bases left between them. The length of the CDR3 is 17 residues. This chain's CDR3 is CASSLDSLLESSYEQYF. For the CDR3, the DNA is TGCGCCAGCAGCTTGGACAGTTTACTAGAATCCTCCTACGAGCAGTACTTC.

V gene TRBV19 combines with J gene TRBJ2-7; no reliable D call. Germline V CDR1 and CDR2: LNHDA, SQIVND (reference sequence). The CDR3 spans 13 residues. V lost 9 bases, J lost 2 bases, and 14 bases lay in between. CDR3 bases: TGTGCCAGCAATCACGGTACTACCTACGAGCAGTACTTC. This sequence encodes CASNHGTTYEQYF.

In its sample, this clone was seen once. Mismatch with germline at one junction end may stem from a read error. This sequence joins TRBV5-6 and TRBJ1-2; D unresolved. The V gene's germline CDR1 is SGHDT and CDR2 YYEEEE. The CDR3 loop spans 11 amino acids. The chain's CDR3 is CANSLAYGYTF. Here the CDR3 DNA reads TGTGCCAACAGCTTGGCCTATGGCTACACCTTC.

The V and J genes are TRBV5-1 and TRBJ2-1; the match to TRBD2 covers 7 bases. The CDR3 is made up of 14 amino acids. Germline trimming cut 2 bases from V and 9 bases from J; bases unmatched to any gene: 8. Germline lookup yields CDR1 SGHRS and CDR2 YFSETQ. The CDR3 spells CASSLLTLAGEQFF. The CDR3 DNA follows: TGCGCCAGCAGCTTATTGACTTTAGCGGGTGAGCAGTTCTTC.

The chain couples TRBV6-5 to TRBJ2-7; possible D gene TRBD2, 6 bases. V was cut by 2 bases and J by 6 bases, with 8 bases left in between. Per germline, CDR1 MNHEY and CDR2 SVGAGI. The CDR3 is 12 residues long. The CDR3, as DNA: TGTGCCAGCAGTTACGGAGGGAGCGAGCAGTACTTC. Translating gives CASSYGGSEQYF.

The chain couples TRBV6-1 to TRBJ1-5; D is possibly TRBD1 (6 bases). Germline CDR1 and CDR2: MNHNS and SASEGT. The CDR3 spans 13 residues. V lost 8 bases to trimming and J lost 5 bases, with 13 bases between them. The CDR3 DNA follows: TGTGCCAGCGGGGGGCAGGGGCATCAGCCCCAGCATTTT. Translated: CASGGQGHQPQHF.

The gene calls are TRBV6-6 and TRBJ2-1; TRBD1 is a possible D gene (5 bases). CDR1 is MNHNY and CDR2 is SVGAGI in the germline V gene (reference sequence). CDR3 size: 12 residues. V was pared by 2 bases and J by 8 bases, with 7 bases between. The chain's CDR3 is CASSYEGDEQFF. Written as DNA, the CDR3 is TGTGCCAGCAGTTACGAAGGGGATGAGCAGTTCTTC.

J is TRBJ2-5 and V is TRBV5-1, with a weak D call TRBD1 (5 bases). The CDR3 sequence is 15 residues long. Germline V lookup: CDR1 SGHRS, CDR2 YFSETQ. Trimming shortened V by 4 bases and J by 1 base, and 14 bases separated the two germline ends. The CDR3 coding sequence is TGCGCCAGCAGCGGGGCCAGCCCCTCCCAAGAGACCCAGTACTTC. Translated: CASSGASPSQETQYF.

The V call is TRBV18, the J call TRBJ2-1, with D maybe TRBD1 (6 bases). The V end was cut by 3 bases, the J end by 6 bases, with 12 bases between. The CDR3 consists of 14 residues. Germline CDR1 KGHSH, CDR2 LQKENI. CDR3 bases: TGTGCCAGCTCACCCTCCGGGACAAGCAATGAGCAGTTCTTC. This translates into CASSPSGTSNEQFF.

This chain joins TRBV29-1 and TRBJ2-2; tentatively, D is TRBD2 (5 bases). The CDR3 is made up of 12 amino acids. The ends were cut back, 3 bases at V and 7 bases at J, with 9 bases in the middle. CDR1 SQVTM and CDR2 ANQGSEA come from the germline V gene. DNA of the CDR3: TGCAGCGTTGAGTGGACTTACGGGGAGCTGTTTTTT. This gives the protein CSVEWTYGELFF.

The rearrangement joins TRBV6-6 to TRBJ2-7; D gene unclear. The germline V gene encodes CDR1 MNHNY and CDR2 SVGAGI (reference sequence). This CDR3 is 11 amino acids long. With 9 bases removed from V and 4 bases from J, the gap between germline ends came to 10 bases. This chain's CDR3 is CASRSGYEQYF. Here the CDR3 DNA reads TGTGCCAGTCGCAGTGGTTACGAGCAGTACTTC.

This chain connects TRBV5-1 to TRBJ1-2; 11 nucleotides agree with TRBD1. CDR1 SGHRS and CDR2 YFSETQ come from the germline V gene. There are 17 residues in the CDR3. J was trimmed by 8 bases and V by 4 bases; bases with no gene match: 16. The CDR3 loop is CASSSLPGQGESSGYTF. The CDR3, as DNA: TGCGCCAGCAGCAGCCTACCGGGACAGGGGGAATCAAGCGGCTACACCTTC.

The gene calls are TRBV7-9 and TRBJ1-1; D gene ambiguous. Germline lookup yields CDR1 SEHNR and CDR2 FQNEAQ (reference sequence). Trimming took 0 bases from V and 7 from J, leaving 0 bases between them. The CDR3 runs to 10 residues. CDR3 loop: CASSLAEAFF. The DNA for the CDR3 is TGTGCCAGCAGCTTAGCTGAAGCTTTCTTT.